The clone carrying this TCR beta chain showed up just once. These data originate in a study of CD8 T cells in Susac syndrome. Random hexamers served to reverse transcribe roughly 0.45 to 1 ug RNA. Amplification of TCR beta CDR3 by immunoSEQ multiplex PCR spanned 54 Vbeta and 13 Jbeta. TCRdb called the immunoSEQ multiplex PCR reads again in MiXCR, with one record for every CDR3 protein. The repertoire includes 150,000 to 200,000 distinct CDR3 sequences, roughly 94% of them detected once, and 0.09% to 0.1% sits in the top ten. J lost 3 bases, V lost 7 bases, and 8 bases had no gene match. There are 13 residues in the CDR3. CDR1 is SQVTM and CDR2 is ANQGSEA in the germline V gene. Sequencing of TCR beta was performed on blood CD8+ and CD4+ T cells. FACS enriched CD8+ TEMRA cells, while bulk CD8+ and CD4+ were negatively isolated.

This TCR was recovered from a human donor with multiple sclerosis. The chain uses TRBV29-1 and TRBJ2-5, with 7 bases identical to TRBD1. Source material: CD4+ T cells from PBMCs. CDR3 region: CSGRRGREETQYF. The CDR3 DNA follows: TGCAGCGGGAGAAGGGGGCGAGAAGAGACCCAGTACTTC.